Given below is one TCR beta chain in context. No cognate antigen has been identified for it. The record has no base qualities; no much larger clone is one base away. These data belong to a study of T cell repertoires in cytomegalovirus infection (dated by TCRdb to about 2019). Regarding the research as a whole: Donor HLA type was relevant to the analysis, because carriage of CMV infection together with the matching HLA type was indicated by public TCR beta signatures.

Sequencing was carried out with an Illumina HiSeq 1500. TCRdb trimmed public reads at Q25 via fastp, called clones via MiXCR and kept in-frame beta chains. Rows merge per CDR3 protein into single entries with the most common DNA and genes. The sample table records 150,000 to 200,000 distinct CDR3 sequences; roughly 27% of these occur just once. The leading ten clones occupy just over 30% of the sample. The CDR3 starts with the cysteine, ends with the phenylalanine, and has 14 residues. CDR3 DNA only is kept here, 42 bases in frame from base 1. The germline V gene sets CDR1 to SGHAT and CDR2 to FQNNGV. V has 5 bases trimmed and J has 6 bases trimmed; junction bases matching no gene number 8. Here is what the overall study found, with its caveats: The ex vivo response was dominated by HLA-C-restricted CMV-specific TCR beta clonotypes, which also provided the single most frequent clonotype in two of eight donors. In both this cohort and an independent approximately 370-donor cohort, the cumulative frequency of public TCR beta family members distinguished carriers of CMV infection plus the relevant HLA type.

Sequenced input: PBMCs. The chain is assembled from TRBV11-2 and TRBJ1-1, with 8 bases in between that match TRBD1. This TCR came from a human donor in good health (CMV status not recorded). Some clones in this sample may be carry-over from other donors' samples. The CDR3 region reads CASSIDRGWAEAFF. The nucleotide sequence is TGTGCCAGCAGCATCGACAGGGGTTGGGCTGAAGCTTTCTTT.